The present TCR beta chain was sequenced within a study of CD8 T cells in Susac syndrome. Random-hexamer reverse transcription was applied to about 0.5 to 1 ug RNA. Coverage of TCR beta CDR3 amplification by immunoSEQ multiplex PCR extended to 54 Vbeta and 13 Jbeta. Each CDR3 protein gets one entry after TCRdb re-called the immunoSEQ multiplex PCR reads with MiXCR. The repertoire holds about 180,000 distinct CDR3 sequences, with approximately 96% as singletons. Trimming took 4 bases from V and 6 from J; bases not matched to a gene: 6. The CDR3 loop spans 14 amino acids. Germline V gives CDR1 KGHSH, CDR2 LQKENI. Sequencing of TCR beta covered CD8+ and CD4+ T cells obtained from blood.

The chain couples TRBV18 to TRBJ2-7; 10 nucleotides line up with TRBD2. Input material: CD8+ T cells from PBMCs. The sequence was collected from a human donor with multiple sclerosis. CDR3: CASSLGTSVGEQYF. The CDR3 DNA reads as TGTGCCAGCTCACTCGGGACTAGCGTAGGCGAGCAGTACTTC.